One and the same sample provided the 25 T cell receptor beta chains below, sequenced in a study of CD4 T cell repertoires in COVID-19. Assay: immunoSEQ multiplex PCR; the TCRdb copy retains only in-frame clones and omits some. The table includes over 75,000 clones, 83% detected once. This specimen consisted of CD4+ T cells from peripheral blood, obtained after recovery from COVID-19. The receptors were sampled from a human donor who had COVID-19.

The chain couples TRBV24-1 to TRBJ2-3; D unclear. Trimming removed 5 bases from V and 1 base from J, with 6 bases in between. The CDR3 contains 13 residues. Per the germline V gene, CDR1 is KGHDR and CDR2 is SFDVKD. The DNA of the CDR3 is TGTGCCACCAGTGTTTGGGGCACAGATACGCAGTATTTT. It encodes CATSVWGTDTQYF.

The chain links TRBV15 to TRBJ1-1; D gene uncertain. CDR3 size: 14 residues. V was cut by 5 bases and J by 1 base, with 11 bases left in between. Germline lookup yields CDR1 LNHNV and CDR2 YYDKDF (reference sequence). In DNA form, the CDR3 reads TGTGCCACCAGCGGAACCGGGCCGAACACTGAAGCTTTCTTT. The encoded protein is CATSGTGPNTEAFF.

This chain uses TRBV6-6 with TRBJ2-3; tentatively, D is TRBD2 (5 bases). The CDR3 has 15 residues. Trimming left V 7 bases short and J 2 bases short, with 16 bases between. CDR1 and CDR2 from the germline V gene are MNHNY and SVGAGI (reference sequence). The chain's CDR3 is CASIPSGRFTDTQYF. CDR3 nucleotides: TGTGCCAGCATTCCCAGCGGAAGATTCACAGATACGCAGTATTTT.

The chain employs TRBV5-1 and TRBJ2-3; tentative D call: TRBD1 (6 bases). CDR1 SGHRS and CDR2 YFSETQ come from the germline V gene. The CDR3 extends over 14 amino acids. Trimming took 4 bases from V and 2 from J, leaving 11 bases between them. The CDR3 nucleotides read TGCGCCAGCAGCCCCGGACAGAACACAGATACGCAGTATTTT. Translated, it gives CASSPGQNTDTQYF.

DNA of the CDR3: TGTGCCAGCAGTGAGCGGCAGGGCAATCAGCCCCAGCATTTT. This encodes CASSERQGNQPQHF. The J gene is TRBJ1-5, the V gene TRBV6-1; no clear D. In germline, CDR1 is MNHNS, CDR2 SASEGT. The CDR3 runs to 14 residues. V shed 3 bases and J shed 2 bases, with 8 bases lying between them.

The chain uses TRBV6-5 and TRBJ2-7; a possible D gene is TRBD2 (6 bases). V was pared by 6 bases and J by 7 bases, with 16 bases between. Germline V gene data show CDR1 as MNHEY and CDR2 as SVGAGI. This CDR3 spans 13 amino acids. In nucleotides, the CDR3 is TGTGCCAGCAGAATACTAGCCCCCTGGGAGCAGTACTTC. It encodes CASRILAPWEQYF.

The chain uses TRBV25-1 and TRBJ2-7; tentative D call: TRBD1 (5 bases). V was clipped by 0 bases and J by 3 bases, with 6 bases between them. The CDR3 extends over 13 amino acids. Per germline, CDR1 MGHDK and CDR2 SYGVNS. The CDR3: CASSEYDSYEQYF. CDR3 nucleotides: TGTGCCAGCAGTGAATATGACAGCTACGAGCAGTACTTC.

This chain uses TRBV7-2 with TRBJ1-1; D gene ambiguous. Germline CDR1 SGHTA, CDR2 FQGNSA. Between the trimmed V and J ends, which lost 1 base and 1 base, there was a span of 10 bases. The CDR3 totals 15 residues. In DNA, the CDR3 is TGTGCCAGCAGCTTAGTATTCGGTGGGAACACTGAAGCTTTCTTT. This translates into CASSLVFGGNTEAFF.

This sequence joins TRBV28 and TRBJ1-1, with D possibly being TRBD1 (6 bases). The CDR3 has 14 residues. V was trimmed by 7 bases and J by 10 bases, leaving 22 bases between them. Germline V gene lookup returns CDR1 MDHEN and CDR2 SYDVKM. The CDR3 sequence: CASIDRGATLSAFF. The DNA of the CDR3 is TGTGCCAGCATCGACCGGGGGGCGACTCTCTCAGCTTTCTTT.

In DNA, the CDR3 is TGCGCCACCCGGGGGGCTAGCGGGACATACGAGCAGTACTTC. Translation gives CATRGASGTYEQYF. V and J are TRBV10-2 and TRBJ2-7, with 9 bases lining up with TRBD2. CDR3 length: 14 residues. J lost 4 bases, V lost 10 bases, and 11 bases had no gene match. Germline values: CDR1 WSHSY, CDR2 SAAADI.

V is TRBV6-5 and J is TRBJ2-3, with D possibly TRBD1 on 6 matching bases. Trimming pared 6 bases from V and 3 bases from J, leaving 10 bases between. This CDR3 comprises 13 residues. The germline gives CDR1 MNHEY, CDR2 SVGAGI. The CDR3 spells CASRDGQTDTQYF. DNA of the CDR3: TGTGCCAGCAGGGACGGACAGACAGATACGCAGTATTTT.

The rearrangement joins TRBV15 to TRBJ2-5; 11 bases are a match to TRBD1. The CDR3 length is 16 residues. Germline lookup yields CDR1 LNHNV and CDR2 YYDKDF (reference sequence). V was clipped by 9 bases and J by 5 bases; unmatched bases: 14. The CDR3 bases are TGTGCCACGCGTGATCCAAGGACAGGGGGCTTCGAGACCCAGTACTTC. Translated: CATRDPRTGGFETQYF.

The chain combines TRBV3-1 (or the pseudogene TRBV3-2) with TRBJ1-1; weak D call: TRBD1 (5 bases). The CDR3 runs 14 residues. Looked up from germline, CDR1 is LGHDT and CDR2 is YNNKEL (reference sequence). V was clipped by 6 bases and J by 7 bases, with 18 bases between them. CDR3 in amino acids: CASRGVRGSGEAFF. The CDR3 DNA reads TGTGCCAGCAGGGGGGTACGGGGTTCGGGTGAAGCTTTCTTT.

The V gene is TRBV7-9, the J gene TRBJ2-1; 7 nucleotides match TRBD2. Germline V lookup: CDR1 SEHNR, CDR2 FQNEAQ (reference sequence). The ends lost 5 bases at V and 9 bases at J; junction bases unmatched: 10. The CDR3 runs to 14 residues. In DNA form, the CDR3 reads TGTGCCAGCAGCCAACTAGCGCATTTTAGTGAGCAGTTCTTC. It is translated as CASSQLAHFSEQFF.

The genes are TRBV30 and TRBJ1-1; D is unclear. Trimming removed 1 base at V and 4 bases at J, with 16 bases between. This CDR3 has 15 amino acids. Germline-derived CDR1 and CDR2 are GTSNPN and SVGIG (reference sequence). The CDR3 is CAWSARHTSGTEAFF. In nucleotides, the CDR3 is TGTGCCTGGAGTGCACGACATACCTCGGGCACTGAAGCTTTCTTT.

This clone was seen a handful of times. The chain recombines TRBV6-1 with TRBJ2-3; 8 bases match TRBD2. The CDR3 is made up of 16 amino acids. The ends lost 4 bases at V and 2 bases at J; junction bases unmatched: 8. Per germline, CDR1 MNHNS and CDR2 SASEGT. In DNA, the CDR3 is TGTGCCAGCAGTGGGGTCGGGGGGGATCTCACAGATACGCAGTATTTT. Translation: CASSGVGGDLTDTQYF.

The chain joins TRBV5-5 to TRBJ2-5; 7 bases match TRBD2. CDR3 length: 16 residues. Germline V gene data show CDR1 as SGHKS and CDR2 as YYEKEE (reference sequence). Unmatched junction bases numbered 19, after V lost 4 bases and J lost 10 bases. The CDR3 region is CASSPRREDRVQGQYF. The CDR3 coding sequence is TGTGCCAGCAGCCCCAGACGGGAGGACCGCGTTCAGGGCCAGTACTTC.

This sequence joins TRBV6-5 and TRBJ1-1; 7 nucleotides match TRBD1. This CDR3 comprises 13 residues. CDR1 is MNHEY and CDR2 is SVGAGI in the germline V gene. V lost 9 bases to trimming and J lost 4 bases; unmatched junction nucleotides: 8. CDR3 region: CASHYQGVTEAFF. The CDR3 DNA sequence: TGTGCCAGTCACTACCAGGGGGTCACTGAAGCTTTCTTT.

The sample holds one count of this clone. This chain connects TRBV19 to TRBJ1-4, with unresolved D. Between the trimmed V and J ends, which lost 7 bases and 7 bases, there was a span of 13 bases. The CDR3 spans 13 residues. The germline CDR1 and CDR2 sequences are LNHDA and SQIVND (reference sequence). As DNA, the CDR3 is TGTGCCAGTAAGGTTGGCATCGGTGAAAAACTGTTTTTT. It specifies CASKVGIGEKLFF.

V is TRBV6-6 and J is TRBJ2-5; D ambiguous. The germline CDR1 and CDR2 sequences are MNHNY and SVGAGI (reference sequence). CDR3 length: 14 amino acids. V lost 6 bases to trimming and J lost 3 bases, with 14 bases between them. The CDR3 region is CASSPQLGKETQYF. In DNA form, the CDR3 reads TGTGCCAGCAGCCCCCAGCTAGGAAAAGAGACCCAGTACTTC.

This clone was found a few times. V usage is TRBV11-2 and J usage is TRBJ2-1; 10 nucleotides match TRBD1. The germline gives CDR1 SGHAT, CDR2 FQNNGV. The CDR3 length is 15 residues. V was pared by 4 bases and J by 7 bases, with 7 bases of the junction left unmatched. CDR3 loop: CASSSPGTGVNEQFF. CDR3 nucleotides: TGTGCCAGCAGCTCCCCCGGGACAGGGGTAAATGAGCAGTTCTTC. The full variable domain, completed using reference TRBV11-2 and TRBJ2-1, is EAGVAQSPRYKIIEKRQSVAFWCNPISGHATLYWYQQILGQGPKLLIQFQNNGVVDDSQLPKDRFSAERLKGVDSTLKIQPAKLEDSAVYLCASSSPGTGVNEQFFGPGTRLTVL.

The chain joins TRBV11-2 to TRBJ2-2, with TRBD1 identical over 9 bases. This CDR3 comprises 19 residues. V shed 5 bases, J shed 3 bases, and the junction held 16 bases outside the gene matches. The germline V gene encodes CDR1 SGHAT and CDR2 FQNNGV. DNA for the CDR3: TGTGCCAGCAGCCCTCACCGGGACAGGGCGTTAGGATACACCGGGGAGCTGTTTTTT. Its translation is CASSPHRDRALGYTGELFF.

V gene TRBV7-2 combines with J gene TRBJ2-3, with 8 nucleotides matching TRBD2. Germline CDR1 SGHTA, CDR2 FQGNSA. The CDR3 has 15 residues. V was clipped by 3 bases and J by 3 bases; unmatched bases: 5. CDR3 DNA: TGTGCCAGCAGCTTGCGAGGCGGGGGGACAGATACGCAGTATTTT. Its translation: CASSLRGGGTDTQYF.

The chain employs TRBV6-5 and TRBJ1-1; TRBD1 agrees at 7 bases. This CDR3 is 14 amino acids long. The germline gives CDR1 MNHEY, CDR2 SVGAGI. The V gene end was trimmed by 9 bases and the J gene end by 1 base; junction bases not matched to a gene: 8. The CDR3 sequence is CASDKDRWNTEAFF. DNA for the CDR3: TGTGCCAGTGATAAGGACAGGTGGAACACTGAAGCTTTCTTT.

This chain joins TRBV19 and TRBJ1-2; a possible D gene is TRBD1 (5 bases). The V end lost 5 bases, the J end lost 2 bases, and 12 bases lay between the germline ends. The CDR3 extends over 14 amino acids. Per germline, CDR1 LNHDA and CDR2 SQIVND (reference sequence). CDR3 sequence: CASSLQATNYGYTF. The CDR3 DNA sequence: TGTGCCAGTAGTCTACAGGCCACCAACTATGGCTACACCTTC.